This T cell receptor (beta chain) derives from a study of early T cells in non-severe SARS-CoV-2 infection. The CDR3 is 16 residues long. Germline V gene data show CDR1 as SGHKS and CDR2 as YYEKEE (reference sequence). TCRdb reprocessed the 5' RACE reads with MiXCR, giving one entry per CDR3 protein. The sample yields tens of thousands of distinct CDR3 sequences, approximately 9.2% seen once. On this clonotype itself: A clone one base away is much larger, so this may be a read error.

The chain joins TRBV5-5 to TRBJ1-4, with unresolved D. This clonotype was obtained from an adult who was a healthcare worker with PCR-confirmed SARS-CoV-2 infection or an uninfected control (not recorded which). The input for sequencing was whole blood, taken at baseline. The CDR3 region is CANSLVAITTNEKLFF. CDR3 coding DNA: TGTGCCAACAGCTTGGTAGCTATCACCACTAATGAAAAACTGTTTTTT.